The 30 T cell receptor beta chains presented below share a single source sample, sequenced in a study of cytomegalovirus exposure and HLA in healthy donors. 60 Vbeta and 13 Jbeta primers were used in PCR. Method: immunoSEQ multiplex PCR; TCRdb's copy keeps in-frame clones and lacks some. The table has about 130,000 clones, approximately 80% seen once; the top ten hold around 1.2%. Sequencing was carried out using PBMCs. The source is a girl between 2 and 10 years old in good health and CMV-seronegative.

Here the CDR3 DNA reads TGTGCCACCAGCAGCGAAGGGGTCACTGAAGCTTTCTTT. Translation: CATSSEGVTEAFF. The rearrangement uses TRBV15 and TRBJ1-1; weak D call: TRBD1 (5 bases). V was shortened by 3 bases and J by 4 bases, with 9 bases between the two germline ends. The CDR3 has 13 residues. Germline loops: CDR1 LNHNV, CDR2 YYDKDF (reference sequence). Looking up the rest from reference TRBV15 and TRBJ1-1 gives the full variable domain: DAMVIQNPRYQVTQFGKPVTLSCSQTLNHNVMYWYQQKSSQAPKLLFHYYDKDFNNEADTPDNFQSRRPNTSFCFLDIRSPGLGDTAMYLCATSSEGVTEAFFGQGTRLTVV.

This clone was recorded only once. The chain joins TRBV5-8 to TRBJ2-7, with TRBD1 matching over 7 bases. Germline assignment: CDR1 SGHTS and CDR2 YDEGEE. V lost 4 bases to trimming and J lost 2 bases; unmatched junction nucleotides: 9. This CDR3 is 15 amino acids long. The CDR3 bases are TGTGCCAGCAGCACCGTGACAGGGCAAACCTACGAGCAGTACTTC. Translated, it gives CASSTVTGQTYEQYF.

The V call is TRBV7-9, the J call TRBJ1-4; D gene ambiguous. The CDR3 runs 11 residues. The V gene's germline CDR1 is SEHNR and CDR2 FQNEAQ (reference sequence). Between the trimmed V and J ends, which lost 6 bases and 5 bases, there was a span of 4 bases. CDR3: CASRRNEKLFF. The CDR3 DNA is TGTGCCAGCAGGCGAAATGAAAAACTGTTTTTT.

The chain links TRBV5-6 to TRBJ2-7, with D tentatively TRBD1 (6 bases). Germline loops: CDR1 SGHDT, CDR2 YYEEEE. The CDR3 totals 17 residues. The ends were cut back, 0 bases at V and 0 bases at J, with 16 bases in the middle. Here the CDR3 reads CASSLAGRDNTSYEQYF. The CDR3 DNA follows: TGTGCCAGCAGCTTGGCCGGCCGGGACAACACCTCCTACGAGCAGTACTTC.

This clone was counted once. This rearrangement joins TRBV10-3 to TRBJ1-6, with D perhaps TRBD1 (5 bases). This CDR3 is built from 17 residues. Germline V lookup: CDR1 ENHRY, CDR2 SYGVKD. V lost 2 bases to trimming and J lost 11 bases, with 22 bases between them. CDR3 loop: CAISEPLSGADETPLHF. The CDR3 DNA follows: TGTGCCATCAGTGAGCCTCTCAGCGGGGCCGATGAGACACCCCTCCACTTT.

The CDR3 is CASRGAVGQGLQPQHF. Here the CDR3 DNA reads TGTGCCAGCAGGGGCGCCGTTGGACAGGGCCTTCAGCCCCAGCATTTT. The V call is TRBV28, the J call TRBJ1-5; 8 nucleotides match TRBD1. V trimming: 6 bases; J trimming: 6 bases; junction bases outside the gene matches: 13. Germline V lookup: CDR1 MDHEN, CDR2 SYDVKM. The CDR3 spans 16 residues.

Note on this clone: Other DNA sequences in the same sample also yield this CDR3. V is TRBV7-3 and J is TRBJ2-5; 8 bases match TRBD2. The CDR3 covers 14 residues. Germline V CDR1 and CDR2: SGHTA, FQGTGA. The J segment lost 4 bases and the V segment lost 5 bases, leaving 6 bases of the junction unmatched. For the CDR3, the DNA is TGTGCCAGCAGCCCGGGGGGGGGCAGAGAGACCCAGTACTTC. It specifies CASSPGGGRETQYF. Variable domain in full (rest from reference TRBV7-3 and TRBJ2-5): GAGVSQTPSNKVTEKGKYVELRCDPISGHTALYWYRQSLGQGPEFLIYFQGTGAADDSGLPNDRFFAVRPEGSVSTLKIQRTERGDSAVYLCASSPGGGRETQYFGPGTRLLVL.

The chain is built from TRBV9 and TRBJ1-4; D is unclear. Germline CDR1 and CDR2: SGDLS and YYNGEE. V lost 3 bases, J lost 5 bases, and 17 bases lay in between. CDR3 length equals 16 residues. The CDR3 DNA follows: TGTGCCAGCAGCGGCGCCCCCGGGTCCTTAAATGAAAAACTGTTTTTT. As protein: CASSGAPGSLNEKLFF. The full variable domain, with the rest looked up from reference TRBV9 and TRBJ1-4, is DSGVTQTPKHLITATGQRVTLRCSPRSGDLSVYWYQQSLDQGLQFLIQYYNGEERAKGNILERFSAQQFPDLHSELNLSSLELGDSALYFCASSGAPGSLNEKLFFGSGTQLSVL.

The chain employs TRBV27 and TRBJ2-7; 7 bases agree with TRBD1. Germline loops: CDR1 MNHEY, CDR2 SMNVEV (reference sequence). With 6 bases clipped from V and 2 bases from J, the junction kept 7 bases outside the gene matches. The CDR3 is made up of 14 amino acids. CDR3 DNA sequence: TGTGCCAGCAGCTCCTCGACAGGGCCCTACGAGCAGTACTTC. It specifies CASSSSTGPYEQYF.

The J gene is TRBJ1-2, the V gene TRBV5-5; perhaps TRBD1 as D (6 bases). CDR3 length equals 14 residues. Trimming removed 2 bases from V and 0 bases from J, with 8 bases in between. Germline V gene lookup returns CDR1 SGHKS and CDR2 YYEKEE (reference sequence). In DNA, the CDR3 is TGTGCCAGCAGCTTACAGGGACCTAACTATGGCTACACCTTC. The encoded protein is CASSLQGPNYGYTF.

The V and J genes are TRBV4-3 and TRBJ1-2; possibly TRBD1 for D (5 bases). The V gene lost 5 bases and the J gene lost 7 bases, with 11 bases spanning the gap. The CDR3 sequence is 12 residues long. CDR1 and CDR2 from the germline V gene are LGHNA and YSLEER. The chain's CDR3 is CASSSGTRGYTF. The DNA of the CDR3 is TGCGCCAGCAGCTCGGGGACTCGTGGCTACACCTTC.

The chain has TRBV25-1 and TRBJ2-2, with 9 positions matching TRBD2. The V and J ends lost 10 bases and 4 bases, in that order; junction bases with no gene match: 16. The CDR3 is made up of 17 amino acids. CDR1 and CDR2 from the germline V gene are MGHDK and SYGVNS. The CDR3 is CATGNPLAGRTTGELFF. CDR3 bases: TGTGCCACCGGGAATCCGCTAGCGGGACGAACCACCGGGGAGCTGTTTTTT.

The sample holds one count of this clone. The chain is built from TRBV4-1 and TRBJ2-1; TRBD2 aligns across 7 bases. V lost 1 base, J lost 3 bases, and 6 bases stayed unmatched. The CDR3 runs 16 residues. Germline assignment: CDR1 MGHRA and CDR2 YSYEKL. CDR3 protein: CASSQVGLAVYNEQFF. The CDR3 DNA follows: TGCGCCAGCAGCCAAGTCGGGCTAGCGGTCTACAATGAGCAGTTCTTC.

This clone was seen just once. This sequence joins TRBV18 and TRBJ1-2; D is uncertain. The CDR3 contains 14 residues. Germline CDR1 and CDR2: KGHSH and LQKENI. Trimming stripped 3 bases from V and 1 base from J, with 9 bases between. CDR3 protein: CASSPSAFNYGYTF. The CDR3 DNA reads TGTGCCAGCTCACCCAGTGCTTTTAACTATGGCTACACCTTC.

This clone has a single count. The rearrangement joins TRBV7-3 to TRBJ2-1, with a weak D call TRBD1 (5 bases). V lost 2 bases and J lost 6, with 11 bases in between. The CDR3 has 14 residues. The V gene's germline CDR1 is SGHTA and CDR2 FQGTGA. The CDR3 nucleotides are TGTGCCAGCAGCTTAGGGGCCCGGCTCAATGAGCAGTTCTTC. This sequence encodes CASSLGARLNEQFF.

The CDR3 protein is CASRPQTLQETQYF. The DNA for the CDR3 is TGTGCCAGCCGTCCACAGACGTTGCAAGAGACCCAGTACTTC. The chain combines TRBV6-4 with TRBJ2-5, with D hard to call. Germline CDR1 MRHNA, CDR2 SNTAGT. The germline V and J ends were trimmed by 8 bases and 2 bases, with 15 bases remaining between them. The length of the CDR3 is 14 residues.

The rearrangement joins TRBV6-4 to TRBJ2-1; the match to TRBD2 covers 9 bases. Per germline, CDR1 MRHNA and CDR2 SNTAGT. CDR3 length: 14 residues. The V gene end was trimmed by 3 bases and the J gene end by 5 bases; junction bases not matched to a gene: 2. In nucleotides, the CDR3 is TGTGCCAGCAGTGATGGACTAGCGAACAATGAGCAGTTCTTC. This encodes CASSDGLANNEQFF.

The chain is built from TRBV7-6 and TRBJ2-7, with 7 bases lining up with TRBD1. This CDR3 is built from 15 residues. The V gene's germline CDR1 is SGHVS and CDR2 FNYEAQ. The J segment lost 0 bases and the V segment lost 5 bases, leaving 7 bases of the junction unmatched. CDR3 in amino acids: CASSLQRDSSYEQYF. CDR3 DNA: TGTGCCAGCAGCCTACAGAGGGACAGCTCCTACGAGCAGTACTTC.

V gene TRBV25-1 combines with J gene TRBJ2-2; the D gene is possibly TRBD2 (6 bases). The germline gives CDR1 MGHDK, CDR2 SYGVNS. This CDR3 has 15 amino acids. V lost 6 bases, J lost 7 bases, and 18 bases lay in between. DNA for the CDR3: TGTGCCAGCAGGGAGACCCGGGACTCGGGCGGGGAGCTGTTTTTT. Its protein is CASRETRDSGGELFF. Together with reference TRBV25-1 and TRBJ2-2, the CDR3 gives the full variable domain: EADIYQTPRYLVIGTGKKITLECSQTMGHDKMYWYQQDPGMELHLIHYSYGVNSTEKGDLSSESTVSRIRTEHFPLTLESARPSHTSQYLCASRETRDSGGELFFGEGSRLTVL.

J is TRBJ2-4 and V is TRBV30; D might be TRBD1 (5 bases). The CDR3 is made up of 16 amino acids. Germline V CDR1 and CDR2: GTSNPN, SVGIG (reference sequence). V lost 4 bases, J lost 3 bases, and 19 bases lay in between. The CDR3: CAWTQDSIKYKNIQYF. The CDR3 nucleotides are TGTGCCTGGACTCAAGACAGCATTAAGTACAAAAACATTCAGTACTTC.

This chain connects TRBV5-1 to TRBJ1-1; unclear D gene. The CDR3 extends over 13 amino acids. Germline values: CDR1 SGHRS, CDR2 YFSETQ. Trimming took off 0 bases at V and 6 bases at J, with 9 bases between the two ends. DNA for the CDR3: TGCGCCAGCAGCTTGGTGTCTGGCCCTGAAGCTTTCTTT. Translating it yields CASSLVSGPEAFF.

The V call is TRBV7-9, the J call TRBJ1-1; no clear D. Between the trimmed V and J ends, which lost 1 base and 0 bases, there was a span of 9 bases. Germline loops: CDR1 SEHNR, CDR2 FQNEAQ (reference sequence). The CDR3 contains 15 residues. The CDR3 reads CASSLEGAVNTEAFF. The CDR3 bases are TGTGCCAGCAGCTTAGAGGGAGCTGTGAACACTGAAGCTTTCTTT.

The chain is built from TRBV4-3 and TRBJ2-7; 9 nucleotides match TRBD1. Trimming took 5 bases from V and 3 from J; bases not matched to a gene: 11. From germline, CDR1 is LGHNA and CDR2 YSLEER. The CDR3 covers 16 residues. Written as DNA, the CDR3 is TGCGCCAGCAGCTCACGGACAGGGGAGGGTTTCTACGAGCAGTACTTC. Translated: CASSSRTGEGFYEQYF.

The rearrangement uses TRBV5-1 and TRBJ1-2; a weak D match, TRBD1 (5 bases). CDR1 and CDR2 from the germline V gene are SGHRS and YFSETQ. The V and J ends lost 5 bases and 1 base respectively, with 9 bases between them. This CDR3 spans 13 amino acids. Here the CDR3 DNA reads TGCGCCAGCAGACCCGGGGGTAACTATGGCTACACCTTC. It encodes CASRPGGNYGYTF.

The chain recombines TRBV5-6 with TRBJ2-3; a possible D gene is TRBD2 (6 bases). This CDR3 comprises 13 residues. Trimming pared 4 bases from V and 0 bases from J, leaving 6 bases between. The germline V gene has CDR1 SGHDT and CDR2 YYEEEE. CDR3 sequence reads: CASSGTSTDTQYF. The CDR3 coding sequence is TGTGCCAGCAGCGGGACTAGCACAGATACGCAGTATTTT.

The chain combines TRBV5-3 with TRBJ2-3; 9 bases match TRBD2. TRBV5-3 is classed as an ORF, of uncertain function. The V and J ends lost 7 bases and 2 bases, in that order; junction bases with no gene match: 11. The CDR3 spans 16 residues. The CDR3 region has the DNA TGTGCCAGAGGATGGCGGGAGGGCCTAACCACAGATACGCAGTATTTT. It codes for CARGWREGLTTDTQYF.

V and J are TRBV9 and TRBJ2-1, with 10 positions matching TRBD2. The germline CDR1 and CDR2 sequences are SGDLS and YYNGEE. V was pared by 2 bases and J by 5 bases, with 4 bases of the junction left unmatched. The CDR3 covers 15 residues. The CDR3 nucleotides read TGTGCCAGCAGCGTTCGGCTAGCGGGGGACAATGAGCAGTTCTTC. The encoded protein is CASSVRLAGDNEQFF.

The table lists this clone with a count of one. The genes are TRBV23-1 and TRBJ1-2; no definite D call. TRBV23-1 belongs to the ORF category, with a function that is uncertain. V was cut by 2 bases and J by 3 bases, with 10 bases left in between. The CDR3 covers 14 residues. CDR3 in DNA: TGCGCCAGCAGTCAAGCGGGGAAGGACTATGGCTACACCTTC. Its translation is CASSQAGKDYGYTF.

This chain uses TRBV6-5 with TRBJ1-2, with 7 bases aligning to TRBD1. CDR3 length equals 13 residues. Germline V gene sequence: CDR1 MNHEY, CDR2 SVGAGI. After removal of 6 bases from V and 4 bases from J, the junction contained 5 bases not matched to a gene. CDR3 sequence: CASSSRQGYGYTF. The CDR3 nucleotides are TGTGCCAGCAGCAGCCGACAGGGCTATGGCTACACCTTC.

The chain has TRBV7-9 and TRBJ2-3, with D perhaps TRBD2 (7 bases). V gave up 1 base and J gave up 6 bases, with 14 bases separating them. The CDR3 loop spans 15 amino acids. CDR1 and CDR2 from the germline V gene are SEHNR and FQNEAQ (reference sequence). The chain's CDR3 is CASSLGEGVKDTQYF. In nucleotides, the CDR3 is TGTGCCAGCAGCTTAGGGGAGGGGGTGAAGGATACGCAGTATTTT. Looking up the rest from reference TRBV7-9 and TRBJ2-3 gives the full variable domain: DTGVSQNPRHKITKRGQNVTFRCDPISEHNRLYWYRQTLGQGPEFLTYFQNEAQLEKSRLLSDRFSAERPKGSFSTLEIQRTEQGDSAMYLCASSLGEGVKDTQYFGPGTRLTVL.